This section outlines one T cell receptor beta chain sequence together with its context. This sample is part of a study of shared clonotypes between healthy human individuals. Terminally differentiated effector memory CD45RA+ cells were left out of the naive CD8 fraction, which was CD45RO-negative and positively selected for CCR7. The protocol was immunoSEQ multiplex PCR, while the TCRdb copy is restricted to in-frame clones and leaves out a portion. The sample shows roughly 2,000,000 clones, roughly 95% of them seen only once. The CDR3 consists of 16 residues. V lost 3 bases, J lost 2 bases, and 6 bases stayed unmatched. From germline, CDR1 is SGHRS and CDR2 YFSETQ.

Sequencing used naive CD8+ T cells from PBMCs. The V call is TRBV5-1, the J call TRBJ2-3, with 10 bases identical to TRBD2. This sequence was found in a man between 18 and 35 years old in good health. Some clones in this sample may be carry-over from other donors' samples. CDR3 sequence: CASSYGLADYTDTQYF. The CDR3 DNA is TGCGCCAGCAGCTACGGACTAGCGGACTACACAGATACGCAGTATTTT. The whole variable domain, remainder taken from reference TRBV5-1 and TRBJ2-3, is KAGVTQTPRYLIKTRGQQVTLSCSPISGHRSVSWYQQTPGQGLQFLFEYFSETQRNKGNFPGRFSGRQFSNSRSEMNVSTLELGDSALYLCASSYGLADYTDTQYFGPGTRLTVL.